Listed below are T cell receptor beta chains from one sample, sequenced in a study of technical replicates of blood from a handful of donors. The data were produced by immunoSEQ multiplex PCR, yet TCRdb's version contains in-frame clones alone and is incomplete. This repertoire shows more than 65,000 clones, more than 80% found once; its top ten account for roughly 4%. Sequencing input: PBMCs. The receptors originated from a human donor in good health. Some clones in this sample may be carry-over from other donors' samples. Each CDR3 is given with its conserved first and last residue. A D gene is named only where the DNA matches it firmly. Clone sizes are given selectively: once, few, many, or a class where the clone is expanded.

len	d_gene	v_gene	j_gene	abundance	CDR3nt	CDR3aa
16	TRBD2	TRBV7-9	TRBJ2-7	NA	TGTGCCAGCAGCCCCAATGAAGGACTAGCGGGCTACGAGCAGTACTTC	CASSPNEGLAGYEQYF
12	NA	TRBV4-1	TRBJ1-6	NA	TGCGCCAGCAGCCAAGAAGGAGCCCTTCTCCACTTT	CASSQEGALLHF
15	TRBD1	TRBV9	TRBJ1-6	NA	TGTGCCAGCAGCGCAGACAGGGCGACGGATTCACCCCTCCACTTT	CASSADRATDSPLHF
12	NA	TRBV5-4	TRBJ2-1	NA	TGTGCCAGCACCCGATCGGGGAGTGAGCAGTTCTTC	CASTRSGSEQFF
14	NA	TRBV7-3	TRBJ2-5	NA	TGTGCCAGCAGCCCAACCCTAGAGACGGAGACCCAGTACTTC	CASSPTLETETQYF
15	TRBD1	TRBV5-1	TRBJ1-6	NA	TGCGCCAGCCGGACAGGGTTTGCGATAAATTCACCCCTCCACTTT	CASRTGFAINSPLHF
14	TRBD1	TRBV7-3	TRBJ1-2	NA	TGTGCCAGCAGACTAACCCCGACAGGGGGTGGCTACACCTTC	CASRLTPTGGGYTF
16	NA	TRBV5-4	TRBJ2-2	NA	TGTGCCAGCAGCTCCCGGAGTGGGGGGGCCACCGGGGAGCTGTTTTTT	CASSSRSGGATGELFF
12	TRBD1	TRBV30	TRBJ1-2	NA	TGTGCCGTCGACAGGGGAGCGGGTGGCTACACCTTC	CAVDRGAGGYTF
18	NA	TRBV19	TRBJ1-5	NA	TGTGCCAGTAGTATAGATGCCACAGGGCCTTATAGCAATCAGCCCCAGCATTTT	CASSIDATGPYSNQPQHF
13	NA	TRBV29-1	TRBJ2-7	NA	TGCAGCGCCCGACCCCCCGTGGGGGCGAAGCAGTACTTC	CSARPPVGAKQYF
13	NA	TRBV5-5	TRBJ1-2	NA	TGTGCCAGCAGCCCCGACAGAAACTATGGCTACACCTTC	CASSPDRNYGYTF
16	NA	TRBV15	TRBJ2-5	NA	TGTGCCACCAGCAGAGGGGGGGGCATACGACGAGAGACCCAGTACTTC	CATSRGGGIRRETQYF
13	NA	TRBV14	TRBJ1-4	NA	TGTGCCAGCAGCCATTTTTCGCGGGGAAAACTGTTTTTT	CASSHFSRGKLFF
14	NA	TRBV7-2	TRBJ1-5	NA	TGTGCCAGCAGCTTAGTCGGGGATACCCAGCCCCAGCATTTT	CASSLVGDTQPQHF
15	NA	TRBV19	TRBJ1-1	NA	TGTGCCAGTAGGATACGGACAGAAATGAACACTGAAGCTTTCTTT	CASRIRTEMNTEAFF
17	NA	TRBV7-6	TRBJ2-1	NA	TGTGCCAGCAGCTTAGTGGCCGGGGGATTCTCCTACAATGAGCAGTTCTTC	CASSLVAGGFSYNEQFF
15	TRBD1	TRBV6-5	TRBJ2-7	once	TGTGCCAGCAGCGGACCGGGACAGGGTTTCTACGAGCAGTACTTC	CASSGPGQGFYEQYF
15	NA	TRBV2	TRBJ2-7	NA	TGTGCCAGCACCAGCGGCGGGTCCCGCTCCTACGAGCAGTACTTC	CASTSGGSRSYEQYF
16	NA	TRBV4-2	TRBJ1-5	NA	TGTGCCAGCAGCCGAGAACAGGTTCCCCACAATCAGCCCCAGCATTTT	CASSREQVPHNQPQHF
13	NA	TRBV2	TRBJ2-6	NA	TGTGCCATCAGACAGCCTGGGGCCAACGTCCTGACTTTC	CAIRQPGANVLTF
17	NA	TRBV4-3	TRBJ2-5	NA	TGCGCCAGCAGCCCCCGGGGGAGGTTTTCGTCCCGAGAGACCCAGTACTTC	CASSPRGRFSSRETQYF
16	NA	TRBV7-6	TRBJ1-1	once	TGTGCCAGCAGCGAACTAGGAGCCTTCATGAACACTGAAGCTTTCTTT	CASSELGAFMNTEAFF
15	NA	TRBV18	TRBJ1-2	once	TGTGCCAGCTCACTCCGGCGGGAGCAAGCGTCCGGCTACACCTTC	CASSLRREQASGYTF
13	NA	TRBV7-9	TRBJ2-1	NA	TGTGCCAGCAGCCCTTTGCCCACCGGTGAGCAGTTCTTC	CASSPLPTGEQFF
15	NA	TRBV28	TRBJ1-4	NA	TGTGCCAGCAGTGTAACAGGGCAGGGTAATGAAAAACTGTTTTTT	CASSVTGQGNEKLFF
16	NA	TRBV7-3	TRBJ2-2	NA	TGTGCCAGCAGCTTATGGGGGGTGGTGAACACCGGGGAGCTGTTTTTT	CASSLWGVVNTGELFF
13	NA	TRBV29-1	TRBJ1-5	few	TGCAGCGTTAGTGGGGACATGTATCAGCCCCAGCATTTT	CSVSGDMYQPQHF
14	NA	TRBV5-1	TRBJ1-1	few	TGCGCCAGCAGCAGGGACATAATGAACACTGAAGCTTTCTTT	CASSRDIMNTEAFF
11	NA	TRBV6-5	TRBJ2-1	NA	TGTGCCAGCGGTTACCTCAATGAGCAGTTCTTC	CASGYLNEQFF
13	NA	TRBV5-1	TRBJ2-5	NA	TGCGCCAGCAGCTTGGGAGGATGGGAGACCCAGTACTTC	CASSLGGWETQYF
15	TRBD1	TRBV19	TRBJ1-2	NA	TGTGCCAGTAGTAGAGCGGACAGGGGGGTTGATGGCTACACCTTC	CASSRADRGVDGYTF
16	TRBD1	TRBV19	TRBJ2-1	NA	TGTGCCAGTAGCGTTCCAGGGGGCCTATCCTACAATGAGCAGTTCTTC	CASSVPGGLSYNEQFF
12	NA	TRBV21-1	TRBJ1-4	NA	TGTGCCAGCAGCCATAGGGGTGAAAAACTGTTTTTT	CASSHRGEKLFF
16	NA	TRBV4-1	TRBJ1-1	few	TGCGCCAGCAGCCAAGATCAGTGGCAGGTGAACACTGAAGCTTTCTTT	CASSQDQWQVNTEAFF
16	TRBD2	TRBV5-1	TRBJ2-7	NA	TGCGCCAGCAGCTTGATCTCGGCTAGCGGCTCCTACGAGCAGTACTTC	CASSLISASGSYEQYF
16	NA	TRBV5-6	TRBJ1-2	NA	TGTGCCAGCAGCCTGGACGCGGGGGTAGCTAACTATGGCTACACCTTC	CASSLDAGVANYGYTF
18	NA	TRBV12-1	TRBJ1-4	NA	NA	CASSFAIWGQGTNEKLFF
16	NA	TRBV9	TRBJ2-3	NA	TGTGCCAGCAGCAGAAGTGGGCAGGGGAGCACAGATACGCAGTATTTT	CASSRSGQGSTDTQYF
18	TRBD1	TRBV7-2	TRBJ2-1	NA	TGTGCCAGCAGGAAACGACCCGGGGGGACAGGGTCCTACAATGAGCAGTTCTTC	CASRKRPGGTGSYNEQFF
14	NA	TRBV5-1	TRBJ1-1	NA	TGCGCCAGCAGCTTGACGCAGTCGAACACTGAAGCTTTCTTT	CASSLTQSNTEAFF
17	TRBD1	TRBV4-3	TRBJ1-3	NA	TGCGCCAGCAGCCAAGAGAAGGGACAGGCTACTGGAAACACCATATATTTT	CASSQEKGQATGNTIYF